This T cell receptor (beta chain) came from a study of graft-versus-host responses after intestinal transplantation. For the study at large: The whole recipient group had anti-thymocyte globulin induction followed by tacrolimus and steroids for roughly three years.

Some clones are missing from TCRdb's copy, which holds only in-frame ones; the method was immunoSEQ multiplex PCR. The sample lists approximately 70,000 clones, 80% to 90% occurring once. This clone was seen a single time. The antigen remains undetermined. Trimming removed 4 bases from V and 0 bases from J, with 13 bases in between. CDR1 and CDR2 from the germline V gene are SEHNR and FQNEAQ (reference sequence). This CDR3 contains 16 residues. The chain combines TRBV7-9 with TRBJ2-1; TRBD2 might be the D (5 bases). The specimen was unstimulated CD8+ T cells sorted from spleen or lymph node cells, collected before intestinal transplant. The source of this sequence is a human donor who received an intestinal transplant. The CDR3 protein is CASSSGGLSSYNEQFF. DNA for the CDR3: TGTGCCAGCAGCTCCGGAGGTCTCAGCTCCTACAATGAGCAGTTCTTC.